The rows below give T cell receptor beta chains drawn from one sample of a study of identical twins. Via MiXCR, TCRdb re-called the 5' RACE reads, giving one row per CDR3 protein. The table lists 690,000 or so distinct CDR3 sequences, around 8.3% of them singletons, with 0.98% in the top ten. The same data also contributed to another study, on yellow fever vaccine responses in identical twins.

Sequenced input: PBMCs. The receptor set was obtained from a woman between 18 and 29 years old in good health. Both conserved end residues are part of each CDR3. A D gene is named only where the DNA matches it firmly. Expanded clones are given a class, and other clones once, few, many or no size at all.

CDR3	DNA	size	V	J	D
CSAPGQGEHEQYF	TGCAGTGCTCCCGGACAGGGAGAGCACGAGCAGTACTTC	.	TRBV20-1	TRBJ2-7	TRBD1
CASSFSRSSYEQYF	TGTGCCAGCAGTTTCTCCAGGAGCTCCTACGAGCAGTACTTC	many	TRBV12-3/TRBV12-4	TRBJ2-7	.
CASSLLAGSRYNEQFF	TGTGCCAGCAGCTTACTAGCGGGGAGCCGCTACAATGAGCAGTTCTTC	many	TRBV7-9	TRBJ2-1	TRBD2
CASRPGLAGGEEQYF	TGCGCCAGCCGCCCAGGTCTCGCGGGAGGGGAAGAGCAGTACTTC	.	TRBV5-1	TRBJ2-7	TRBD2
CASSYPDRVSSSYNEQFF	TGTGCCAGCAGTTACCCAGACCGGGTTTCTAGCTCCTACAATGAGCAGTTCTTC	.	TRBV6-5	TRBJ2-1	.
CSATPLAGEQYF	TGCAGTGCTACCCCGCTAGCGGGCGAGCAGTACTTC	.	TRBV20-1	TRBJ2-7	TRBD2
CASSPTGVGGRETQYF	TGCGCCAGCAGCCCGACAGGGGTTGGGGGTCGGGAGACCCAGTACTTC	.	TRBV4-1	TRBJ2-5	TRBD1
CASNPVGQGGTDTQYF	TGTGCCAGCAATCCCGTAGGACAGGGAGGCACAGATACGCAGTATTTT	many	TRBV27	TRBJ2-3	TRBD1
CASSYTQYEQYF	TGTGCCAGCAGCTACACTCAGTACGAGCAGTACTTC	.	TRBV7-9	TRBJ2-7	.
CASSPGDKPTQYF	TGTGCCAGCTCCCCGGGGGACAAACCTACGCAGTATTTT	few	TRBV6-2/TRBV6-3	TRBJ2-3	.
CSRTGGNTEAFF	TGCAGTAGGACGGGTGGGAACACTGAAGCTTTCTTT	.	TRBV20-1	TRBJ1-1	.
CASVTGTGVADTQYF	TGCGCCAGCGTTACCGGGACAGGGGTGGCAGATACGCAGTATTTT	.	TRBV5-1	TRBJ2-3	TRBD1
CASSLVGTNYNEQFF	TGTGCCAGCAGCTTAGTAGGGACAAACTACAATGAGCAGTTCTTC	few	TRBV11-2	TRBJ2-1	.
CASSHSAGLPYNEQFF	TGTGCCAGCAGCCACTCAGCGGGGCTACCGTACAATGAGCAGTTCTTC	many	TRBV14	TRBJ2-1	TRBD2
CASSWVLAGGPYEQYF	TGTGCCAGCAGTTGGGTACTAGCGGGAGGCCCCTACGAGCAGTACTTC	few	TRBV27	TRBJ2-7	TRBD2
CASSDAVGNSPLHF	TGTGCCAGCAGTGACGCGGTTGGCAATTCACCCCTCCACTTT	.	TRBV6-4	TRBJ1-6	.
CASSSWDVSYEQYF	TGTGCCAGCAGCTCATGGGACGTATCCTACGAGCAGTACTTC	few	TRBV11-2	TRBJ2-7	.
CASSLTRDRYNSPLHF	TGTGCCAGCAGTCTGACCCGGGACCGGTATAATTCACCCCTCCACTTT	few	TRBV12-3/TRBV12-4	TRBJ1-6	.
CSAAGTGVLDEQYF	TGCAGCGCCGCCGGGACAGGGGTCCTGGACGAGCAGTACTTC	.	TRBV29-1	TRBJ2-7	TRBD1
CASSENREDTQYF	TGTGCCAGCAGTGAAAACAGGGAGGATACGCAGTATTTT	few	TRBV2	TRBJ2-3	.
CASSLVVQGWTDTQYF	TGTGCCAGCAGCTTAGTGGTCCAGGGGTGGACAGATACGCAGTATTTT	few	TRBV7-2	TRBJ2-3	.
CSVGRSGTDTQYF	TGCAGCGTTGGACGGAGCGGAACAGATACGCAGTATTTT	.	TRBV29-1	TRBJ2-3	.
CASSLRRGGATDTQYF	TGTGCCAGCAGCTTACGTCGTGGGGGGGCTACAGATACGCAGTATTTT	.	TRBV7-3	TRBJ2-3	.
CASSSETSGRHTGELFF	TGCGCCAGCAGCTCCGAAACTAGCGGGAGACACACCGGGGAGCTGTTTTTT	.	TRBV5-1	TRBJ2-2	TRBD2
CASSYSPGLNTGELFF	TGTGCCAGCAGCTACTCCCCCGGACTGAACACCGGGGAGCTGTTTTTT	few	TRBV7-3	TRBJ2-2	.
CASSYGALRGRDEQYF	TGTGCCAGCAGTTATGGAGCCCTTCGGGGGAGAGACGAGCAGTACTTC	.	TRBV6-2/TRBV6-3	TRBJ2-7	.
CASSLDGTSTNEQFF	TGCGCCAGCAGCTTGGATGGGACCTCCACCAATGAGCAGTTCTTC	few	TRBV5-1	TRBJ2-1	.
CASSQVGGVAKNIQYF	TGCGCCAGCAGCCAAGTAGGCGGTGTAGCCAAAAACATTCAGTACTTC	few	TRBV4-3	TRBJ2-4	.
CASSLGREPAMEQFF	TGTGCCAGCAGCTTAGGCCGAGAACCGGCTATGGAGCAGTTCTTC	few	TRBV11-2	TRBJ2-1	.
CASSSEFNYGYTF	TGTGCCAGCAGTTCCGAGTTTAACTATGGCTACACCTTC	.	TRBV12-3/TRBV12-4	TRBJ1-2	.
CASSHPTGGGGEQFF	TGTGCCAGCAGCCATCCCACAGGGGGCGGAGGTGAGCAGTTCTTC	few	TRBV3-1	TRBJ2-1	TRBD1
CSANIEGYEQYF	TGCAGTGCTAACATCGAGGGATACGAGCAGTACTTC	many	TRBV20-1	TRBJ2-7	.
CASSLLGTGTDIQYF	TGTGCCAGCAGCCTCCTAGGGACAGGGACGGACATTCAGTACTTC	few	TRBV3-1	TRBJ2-4	TRBD1
CASTGGGGRTDTQYF	TGTGCCAGCACGGGAGGCGGGGGGCGAACAGATACGCAGTATTTT	.	TRBV2	TRBJ2-3	TRBD2
CASSHPGTNTEAFF	TGTGCCAGCAGCCACCCCGGGACCAACACTGAAGCTTTCTTT	many	TRBV7-9	TRBJ1-1	.
CAISELAGTGDTGELFF	TGTGCCATCAGTGAGTTGGCCGGGACAGGGGACACCGGGGAGCTGTTTTTT	many	TRBV10-3	TRBJ2-2	TRBD1
CASSQGPTQGSHF	TGTGCCAGCAGCCAAGGACCTACCCAAGGCTCTCACTTC	.	TRBV3-1	TRBJ2-5	.
CASSEGRGDNEQFF	TGTGCCAGCAGTGAGGGCCGGGGAGACAATGAGCAGTTCTTC	.	TRBV6-4	TRBJ2-1	.
CATSGYGKNNEQFF	TGTGCCACCAGCGGATACGGGAAAAACAATGAGCAGTTCTTC	many	TRBV15	TRBJ2-1	.
CASSRDSSYSNQPQHF	TGTGCCAGCAGCCGGGACAGCTCCTATAGCAATCAGCCCCAGCATTTT	many	TRBV6-1	TRBJ1-5	TRBD1
CASSSRGATHFSNEQYF	TGCGCCAGCAGCTCTCGAGGGGCGACACATTTTTCCAACGAGCAGTACTTC	.	TRBV5-1	TRBJ2-7	.
CASSRIYNEQFF	TGTGCCAGCAGCCGGATATACAATGAGCAGTTCTTC	few	TRBV28	TRBJ2-1	.